Shown below are 32 T cell receptor beta chains from a single sample sequenced in a study of graft-versus-host responses after intestinal transplantation. What these receptors recognize is not known. TCRdb's table, derived via immunoSEQ multiplex PCR, lists solely in-frame clones and lacks some. The data hold about 110,000 clones, with approximately 94% observed a single time. The sequences come from unstimulated CD4+ T cells sorted from spleen or lymph node cells, collected before transplant. The receptors derive from a human donor who was the organ donor for an intestinal transplant.

The gene calls are TRBV19 and TRBJ2-1, with TRBD1 as a possible D gene (5 bases). Per germline, CDR1 LNHDA and CDR2 SQIVND (reference sequence). V lost 1 base and J lost 2, with 9 bases in between. CDR3 length: 15 amino acids. The CDR3 sequence is CASSIVQGTYNEQFF. The DNA of the CDR3 is TGTGCCAGTAGTATAGTTCAGGGCACCTACAATGAGCAGTTCTTC. The full variable domain, in which reference TRBV19 and TRBJ2-1 provide the parts outside the CDR3, is DGGITQSPKYLFRKEGQNVTLSCEQNLNHDAMYWYRQDPGQGLRLIYYSQIVNDFQKGDIAEGYSVSREKKESFPLTVTSAQKNPTAFYLCASSIVQGTYNEQFFGPGTRLTVL.

This rearrangement joins TRBV4-2 to TRBJ2-7; D may correspond to TRBD1 or TRBD2 (5 bases each). V lost 0 bases, J lost 8 bases, and 20 bases lay in between. Germline CDR1 is LGHNA and CDR2 is YNFKEQ. The CDR3 totals 16 residues. CDR3 DNA: TGTGCCAGCAGCCAAGACTACCCCACCGGGACGGGCAAGCAGTACTTC. Translating gives CASSQDYPTGTGKQYF.

This chain connects TRBV6-5 to TRBJ2-5; D possibly corresponds to TRBD1 (8 bases). The V end was cut by 7 bases, the J end by 1 base, with 13 bases between. The CDR3 is 14 amino acids. Germline assignment: CDR1 MNHEY and CDR2 SVGAGI. CDR3 in DNA: TGTGCCAGCAAGCACAGGGGGGGCCAAGAGACCCAGTACTTC. Translating gives CASKHRGGQETQYF.

With respect to this clone: The sample has other DNA sequences that encode this CDR3 too. The genes are TRBV5-1 and TRBJ2-3; D is unclear. The ends were cut back, 1 base at V and 6 bases at J, with 3 bases in the middle. Germline V lookup: CDR1 SGHRS, CDR2 YFSETQ. The CDR3 covers 11 residues. CDR3 protein: CASSLRDTQYF. CDR3 DNA sequence: TGCGCCAGCAGCTTGAGGGATACGCAGTATTTT.

The CDR3 region has the DNA TGCGCCAGCAGCCAAGAACTAGCGGGTACCGGGGAGCTGTTTTTT. Its translation: CASSQELAGTGELFF. The chain carries TRBV4-3 and TRBJ2-2, with 9 bases aligning to TRBD2. Per germline, CDR1 LGHNA and CDR2 YSLEER. This CDR3 is 15 amino acids long. J lost 5 bases, V lost 0 bases, and 1 base had no gene match.

The genes are TRBV19 and TRBJ1-1, with TRBD1 identical over 8 bases. The V and J ends lost 9 bases and 2 bases, in that order; junction bases with no gene match: 11. This CDR3 has 15 residues. Germline-derived CDR1 and CDR2 are LNHDA and SQIVND (reference sequence). The CDR3 nucleotides read TGTGCCAGCTCCCGGCAGGGGGCGCCTAACACTGAAGCTTTCTTT. Translated, it gives CASSRQGAPNTEAFF.

The chain carries TRBV28 and TRBJ2-5; 9 bases line up with TRBD2. CDR3 length: 14 residues. J was trimmed by 4 bases and V by 3 bases; bases with no gene match: 3. Looked up from germline, CDR1 is MDHEN and CDR2 is SYDVKM. The CDR3 bases are TGTGCCAGCAGTTTCCTACTAGCGGGAGAGACCCAGTACTTC. It specifies CASSFLLAGETQYF.

This chain uses TRBV30 with TRBJ2-5, with a weak D call TRBD2 (5 bases). The CDR3 loop spans 14 amino acids. CDR1 and CDR2 (germline): GTSNPN, SVGIG (reference sequence). V lost 0 bases, J lost 7 bases, and 15 bases lay in between. The CDR3 region is CAWSVSSRVGTQYF. Here the CDR3 DNA reads TGTGCCTGGAGTGTCTCTAGCCGGGTCGGGACCCAGTACTTC.

This rearrangement joins TRBV7-2 to TRBJ2-5; D remains unclear. The CDR3 has 14 amino acids. V lost 7 bases, J lost 5 bases, and 17 bases lay in between. The V gene's germline CDR1 is SGHTA and CDR2 FQGNSA. This CDR3 reads CASNIGQAEETQYF. CDR3 nucleotides: TGTGCCAGCAACATAGGGCAGGCGGAGGAGACCCAGTACTTC.

The chain has TRBV5-4 and TRBJ2-2; TRBD2 matches at 12 bases. The CDR3 spans 16 residues. Per the germline V gene, CDR1 is SGHNT and CDR2 is YYREEE (reference sequence). Trimming removed 5 bases from V and 5 bases from J; junction bases left unmatched: 7. The CDR3 nucleotides are TGTGCCAGCAGTTCGCCTAGCGGGAGGGAAACCGGGGAGCTGTTTTTT. As protein: CASSSPSGRETGELFF.

CDR3 nucleotides: TGTGCCAGCAGTCAGAATCAGCCCCAGCATTTT. Translated: CASSQNQPQHF. This rearrangement joins TRBV28 to TRBJ1-5; D unresolved. CDR3 length equals 11 residues. V was clipped by 5 bases and J by 4 bases, with 3 bases between them. Germline V gene data show CDR1 as MDHEN and CDR2 as SYDVKM.

This chain uses TRBV6-6 with TRBJ1-5; 7 bases fit TRBD1. Unmatched junction bases numbered 4, after V lost 4 bases and J lost 1 base. The CDR3 loop spans 15 amino acids. Germline V gene sequence: CDR1 MNHNY, CDR2 SVGAGI (reference sequence). DNA for the CDR3: TGTGCCAGCAGTTTGACAGGGATGAGCAATCAGCCCCAGCATTTT. This encodes CASSLTGMSNQPQHF.

Notes on this clone: The sample carries other DNA sequences with the same CDR3. This chain joins TRBV20-1 and TRBJ2-3; no clear D. Germline values: CDR1 DFQATT, CDR2 SNEGSKA (reference sequence). V was clipped by 1 base and J by 6 bases, with 2 bases between them. This CDR3 comprises 10 residues. The CDR3 protein is CSARADTQYF. CDR3 DNA: TGCAGTGCTAGAGCGGATACGCAGTATTTT.

This chain connects TRBV5-1 to TRBJ1-4; weak D call: TRBD1 (5 bases). CDR1 is SGHRS, CDR2 YFSETQ, per germline. There are 14 residues in the CDR3. Trimming shortened V by 3 bases and J by 6 bases, and 12 bases separated the two germline ends. CDR3 bases: TGCGCCAGCAGCTACGGGACTGTTGATGAAAAACTGTTTTTT. It is translated as CASSYGTVDEKLFF.

This chain uses TRBV15 with TRBJ2-7, with a possible D match to TRBD2 (6 bases). Per germline, CDR1 LNHNV and CDR2 YYDKDF (reference sequence). V lost 0 bases and J lost 12, with 12 bases in between. CDR3 length: 12 amino acids. The DNA for the CDR3 is TGTGCCACCAGCAGAGAATGGAGGGTGCCGTACTTC. It specifies CATSREWRVPYF. Looking up the rest from reference TRBV15 and TRBJ2-7 gives the full variable domain: DAMVIQNPRYQVTQFGKPVTLSCSQTLNHNVMYWYQQKSSQAPKLLFHYYDKDFNNEADTPDNFQSRRPNTSFCFLDIRSPGLGDTAMYLCATSREWRVPYFGPGTRLTVT.

This chain connects TRBV4-1 to TRBJ2-2, with 9 bases that match TRBD2. V lost 2 bases, J lost 4 bases, and 11 bases stayed unmatched. The CDR3 loop spans 18 amino acids. Germline V gene lookup returns CDR1 MGHRA and CDR2 YSYEKL. CDR3 nucleotides: TGCGCCAGCAGCCAATGGTGGCGGGAGGGCCGATCCACCGGGGAGCTGTTTTTT. Residues: CASSQWWREGRSTGELFF.

V and J are TRBV10-3 and TRBJ1-1; no definite D call. Trimming cost V 3 bases and J 3 bases, with 8 bases left between them. Germline CDR1 and CDR2: ENHRY and SYGVKD. This CDR3 region has 13 residues. The CDR3 nucleotides are TGTGCCATCAGTGAACCCCCCGACACTGAAGCTTTCTTT. This gives the protein CAISEPPDTEAFF.

This clone occurred a few times. The chain has TRBV10-2 and TRBJ2-7; D unclear. The CDR3 is 11 amino acids. Looked up from germline, CDR1 is WSHSY and CDR2 is SAAADI. Trimming removed 8 bases at V and 5 bases at J, with 10 bases between. The chain's CDR3 is CASGRSDEQYF. In nucleotides, the CDR3 is TGCGCCAGCGGGCGTTCGGACGAGCAGTACTTC.

This clone was detected once. The chain carries TRBV6-1 and TRBJ2-3; 7 nucleotides line up with TRBD1. The trim removed 4 bases at V and 1 base at J, leaving 8 bases unmatched. The germline CDR1 and CDR2 sequences are MNHNS and SASEGT. The CDR3 runs 16 residues. The CDR3 region is CASSVRQGKGTDTQYF. CDR3 nucleotides: TGTGCCAGCAGTGTAAGACAGGGAAAGGGCACAGATACGCAGTATTTT.

The chain has TRBV23-1 and TRBJ2-7; D remains ambiguous. TRBV23-1 is known as an ORF, though its function is uncertain. V was trimmed by 8 bases and J by 4 bases, leaving 6 bases between them. CDR3 length: 10 residues. The CDR3 coding sequence is TGCGCCAGCTACTCATACGAGCAGTACTTC. Translating it yields CASYSYEQYF.

This clone was observed a few times. The V and J genes are TRBV6-5 and TRBJ2-1; D is undetermined. Trimming shortened V by 8 bases and J by 7 bases, and 6 bases separated the two germline ends. Germline V gene data show CDR1 as MNHEY and CDR2 as SVGAGI. The CDR3 is 10 residues long. The CDR3 protein is CASERNEQFF. DNA for the CDR3: TGTGCCAGCGAAAGGAATGAGCAGTTCTTC.

The gene calls are TRBV28 and TRBJ2-1; 7 bases line up with TRBD1. The V and J ends lost 5 bases and 4 bases, in that order; junction bases with no gene match: 8. CDR1 and CDR2 (germline): MDHEN, SYDVKM. CDR3 length equals 15 residues. The CDR3 here is CASSLTGQMYNEQFF. The CDR3 DNA reads TGTGCCAGCAGTCTTACGGGACAGATGTACAATGAGCAGTTCTTC.

The chain uses TRBV5-6 and TRBJ2-4, with D tentatively TRBD1 or TRBD2 (6 bases each). The CDR3 covers 17 residues. Trimming stripped 1 base from V and 0 bases from J, with 14 bases between. Looked up from germline, CDR1 is SGHDT and CDR2 is YYEEEE. The CDR3, as DNA: TGTGCCAGCAGCTTGTTTACAGGGACTCTAGCCAAAAACATTCAGTACTTC. Translating gives CASSLFTGTLAKNIQYF.

This clone was detected only once. CDR3 nucleotides: TGTGCCAGCAGTGAGGGGGGGACAAAGACCTACAATGAGCAGTTCTTC. It codes for CASSEGGTKTYNEQFF. This chain connects TRBV25-1 to TRBJ2-1; possibly TRBD2 for D (7 bases). Between the trimmed V and J ends, which lost 3 bases and 2 bases, there was a span of 14 bases. Germline assignment: CDR1 MGHDK and CDR2 SYGVNS. The length of the CDR3 is 16 residues.

This clone was recorded once. CDR3 region: CASSPRVAGTNYGYTF. The CDR3 DNA reads TGTGCCAGCTCACCCAGGGTGGCGGGTACTAACTATGGCTACACCTTC. The chain has TRBV18 and TRBJ1-2, with a possible D match to TRBD1 (5 bases). The CDR3 covers 16 residues. CDR1 and CDR2 from the germline V gene are KGHSH and LQKENI. Trimming took off 3 bases at V and 0 bases at J, with 14 bases between the two ends.

The chain joins TRBV11-2 to TRBJ1-2; no definite D call. Germline CDR1 reads SGHAT; CDR2 reads FQNNGV. Between the trimmed V and J ends, which lost 1 base and 7 bases, there was a span of 4 bases. The CDR3 has 11 residues. This CDR3 reads CASSLGVGYTF. The CDR3 bases are TGTGCCAGCAGCTTAGGGGTTGGCTACACCTTC. Looking up the rest from reference TRBV11-2 and TRBJ1-2 gives the full variable domain: EAGVAQSPRYKIIEKRQSVAFWCNPISGHATLYWYQQILGQGPKLLIQFQNNGVVDDSQLPKDRFSAERLKGVDSTLKIQPAKLEDSAVYLCASSLGVGYTFGSGTRLTVV.

This chain links TRBV5-1 with TRBJ2-5, with D perhaps matching TRBD2 (6 bases). Germline V CDR1 and CDR2: SGHRS, YFSETQ. Deletions cut 2 bases from V and 5 bases from J, with 13 bases between. The CDR3 runs to 14 residues. The CDR3 nucleotides read TGCGCCAGCAGCTTCCAAGCGGGCGGGGAGACCCAGTACTTC. It specifies CASSFQAGGETQYF.

This rearrangement joins TRBV7-2 to TRBJ2-1, with unresolved D. The CDR3 covers 13 residues. Germline V gene data show CDR1 as SGHTA and CDR2 as FQGNSA. V lost 5 bases, J lost 7 bases, and 12 bases lay in between. The CDR3 is CASSPPLPNEQFF. DNA of the CDR3: TGTGCCAGCAGCCCCCCCCTCCCTAATGAGCAGTTCTTC. Full variable domain (rest looked up from reference TRBV7-2 and TRBJ2-1): GAGVSQSPSNKVTEKGKDVELRCDPISGHTALYWYRQSLGQGLEFLIYFQGNSAPDKSGLPSDRFSAERTGGSVSTLTIQRTQQEDSAVYLCASSPPLPNEQFFGPGTRLTVL.

This chain joins TRBV7-9 and TRBJ2-1; D remains unclear. The CDR3 loop spans 15 amino acids. Germline assignment: CDR1 SEHNR and CDR2 FQNEAQ (reference sequence). V lost 4 bases to trimming and J lost 5 bases, with 15 bases between them. The CDR3 nucleotides are TGTGCCAGCAGCTCCAAAAGACAAGAGGACAATGAGCAGTTCTTC. Residues: CASSSKRQEDNEQFF.

This clone was seen once. The gene calls are TRBV11-3 and TRBJ2-3; D gene uncertain. CDR3 length equals 13 residues. Germline loops: CDR1 SGHNT, CDR2 YENEEA. V gave up 4 bases and J gave up 3 bases, with 8 bases separating them. The DNA for the CDR3 is TGTGCCAGCAGCTCAGTACTAACAGATACGCAGTATTTT. Its protein product is CASSSVLTDTQYF.

The chain carries TRBV7-6 and TRBJ2-1; 10 bases agree with TRBD1. This CDR3 spans 16 amino acids. The germline V gene encodes CDR1 SGHVS and CDR2 FNYEAQ. The junction had 2 bases not matched to a gene; V was cut back by 0 bases and J by 3 bases. The CDR3 sequence is CASSLARTGGYNEQFF. CDR3 in DNA: TGTGCCAGCAGCTTAGCTAGGACAGGGGGCTACAATGAGCAGTTCTTC.

This clone has only one observation. V and J are TRBV28 and TRBJ2-7; tentative D call: TRBD1 (5 bases). This CDR3 spans 13 amino acids. Trimming removed 5 bases at V and 3 bases at J, with 11 bases between. Germline values: CDR1 MDHEN, CDR2 SYDVKM. CDR3 protein: CASSQAGFYEQYF. CDR3 in DNA: TGTGCCAGCAGTCAGGCAGGGTTCTACGAGCAGTACTTC.